This is a list of T cell receptor beta chains from one sample in a study of shared clonotypes between healthy human individuals. Libraries were prepared by immunoSEQ multiplex PCR; TCRdb keeps only in-frame clonotypes and omits some of them. The table records around 500,000 clones, about 85% of them present only once. Sequences were obtained from PBMCs. Receptor source: a woman in her 40s in good health. Some clones in this sample may be carry-over from other donors' samples. The CDR3 runs from the conserved cysteine through the conserved F or W.

TRBV6-1	TRBJ2-7	CASSAGQPYEQYF
TRBV18	TRBJ2-2	CASSSGLAGGITGELFF
TRBV18	TRBJ2-7	CASSPESRAYEQYF
TRBV6-5	TRBJ2-1	CASSPGQGYRNEQFF
TRBV2	TRBJ1-6	CASSTTGSPNSPLHF
TRBV28	TRBJ1-4	CASSVYTTENLFF
TRBV25-1	TRBJ2-1	CASSEYSGTRDGNEQFF
TRBV5-4	TRBJ2-1	CASRTDRYNEQFF
TRBV5-1	TRBJ2-7	CASTPGGQAYEQYF
TRBV27	TRBJ2-1	CASRRLAGDEQFF
TRBV5-1	TRBJ2-5	CASSLGAAQETQYF
TRBV28	TRBJ2-1	CASSLPRGGEQFF
TRBV6-6	TRBJ2-5	CASSQGAERETQYF
TRBV27	TRBJ2-7	CASSLSERGPYEQYF
TRBV2	TRBJ1-3	CASRGAEMRPSGNTIYF
TRBV28	TRBJ2-7	CASNRDRAYEQYF
TRBV7-2	TRBJ2-3	CASTLPNSADTQYF
TRBV5-1	TRBJ2-5	CASSLGAGGGETQYF
TRBV11-2	TRBJ1-3	CASSARQGALSGNTIYF
TRBV2	TRBJ2-3	CASAVSTDTQYF
TRBV30	TRBJ2-1	CASKGVAFGNEQFF
TRBV9	TRBJ2-3	CASSPNTGFEFSDTQYF
TRBV4-2	TRBJ2-5	CASSQAGPGGGETQYF
TRBV7-9	TRBJ1-2	CASSFSLNLNYGYTF
TRBV30	TRBJ2-3	CAWRGDHLTDTQYF
TRBV30	TRBJ1-6	CAWSVGQINSPLHF
TRBV11-2	TRBJ1-1	CASSSRRYTEAFF
TRBV6-5	TRBJ1-1	CASSYSRETEAFF
TRBV6-6	TRBJ2-6	CASRGAGANVLTF
TRBV7-9	TRBJ2-5	CASSPRTGTETQYF
TRBV2	TRBJ2-1	CASSEELWLEQFF
TRBV2	TRBJ2-1	CASSPIGHYNEQFF
TRBV7-6	TRBJ2-2	CASSLVFGELFF
TRBV7-8	TRBJ1-5	CASTRSGWGNQPQHF
TRBV4-3	TRBJ1-2	CASSQEGDYGYTF
TRBV7-8	TRBJ1-6	CASSLRDRVNSPLHF
TRBV29-1	TRBJ2-7	CSVEKASGFSYEQYF
TRBV6-5	TRBJ2-2	CASIRLAGNTGELFF
TRBV7-3	TRBJ1-1	CASSLFHRASRGVNTEAFF
TRBV6-5	TRBJ2-7	CASSYSSGSYEQYF
TRBV4-3	TRBJ2-7	CASSQDRGRNEQYF